This T cell receptor (beta chain) came from a study of shared clonotypes between healthy human individuals. Study-wide results and caveats: Relative to clonotypes present in all four donors, those not shared had lower generation probabilities.

Generated by immunoSEQ multiplex PCR, the TCRdb table keeps only in-frame clones and is missing some. The sample holds more than 2 million clones, more than 90% seen once. Germline V gene sequence: CDR1 MNHEY, CDR2 SVGAGI. The CDR3 loop spans 15 amino acids. V lost 3 bases and J 3 bases, leaving 9 bases between the germline ends. Donation came from healthy HIV-negative adults that had no recent acute infections or vaccinations. The donor cohort consisted entirely of Caucasian adults residing in Nashville, Tennessee. CD45RA-negative memory and CD45RA+ naive subsets were split from the CD4+ cells. To note about this clone: Its antigen is not identified. This sample also contains other DNA sequences that code for the same CDR3.

This receptor was taken from a man younger than 30 in good health. Specimen: naive CD4+ T cells sorted from blood. Subset denoted: CD45RA+ positively selected. The chain recombines TRBV6-5 with TRBJ1-6; D might be TRBD1 (5 bases). DNA for the CDR3: TGTGCCAGCAGTTATTCGGGGGGCTATAATTCACCCCTCCACTTT. Its translation is CASSYSGGYNSPLHF.